Ten or more counts support the clone carrying this TCR beta chain. Its antigen is currently unknown. They isolated at least 7 million PBMCs from each sample. Total RNA, at least 5.5 micrograms per sample, came from PBMCs. This entry belongs to a study of blood T cells in healthy people across ages. A second about 6 to 12 cycle PCR used barcoded and J-beta primers. From the 5' RACE reads, TCRdb called clonotypes with MiXCR, one entry per CDR3 protein. The sample includes about 1 million distinct CDR3 sequences, 45% of them seen just once. CDR1 is MNHNY, CDR2 SVGAGI, per germline (reference sequence). The CDR3 is made up of 12 amino acids. V shed 7 bases, J shed 5 bases, and the junction held 4 bases outside the gene matches. Study-wide results and limits: Conclusively comparing naive with antigen-experienced cells was impossible with unsorted PBMCs.

This chain joins TRBV6-6 and TRBJ2-7; 8 bases line up with TRBD1. This receptor was obtained from a woman aged 55-70 years in good health. Input material: blood. The CDR3 protein is CASTQGGHEQYF. The DNA of the CDR3 is TGTGCCAGCACACAGGGGGGCCACGAGCAGTACTTC.